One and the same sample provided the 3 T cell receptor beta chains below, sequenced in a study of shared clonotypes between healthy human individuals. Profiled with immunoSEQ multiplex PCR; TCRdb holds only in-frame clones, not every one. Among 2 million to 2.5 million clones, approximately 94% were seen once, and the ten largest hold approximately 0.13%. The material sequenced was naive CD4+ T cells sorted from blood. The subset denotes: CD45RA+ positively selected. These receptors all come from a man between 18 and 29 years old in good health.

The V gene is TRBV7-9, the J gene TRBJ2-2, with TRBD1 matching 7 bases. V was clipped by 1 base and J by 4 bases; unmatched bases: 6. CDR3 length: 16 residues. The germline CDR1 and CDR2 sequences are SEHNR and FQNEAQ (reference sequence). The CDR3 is CASSLDTGDPTGELFF. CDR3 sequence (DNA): TGTGCCAGCAGCTTAGATACAGGGGACCCCACCGGGGAGCTGTTTTTT. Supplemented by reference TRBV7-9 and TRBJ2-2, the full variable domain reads DTGVSQNPRHKITKRGQNVTFRCDPISEHNRLYWYRQTLGQGPEFLTYFQNEAQLEKSRLLSDRFSAERPKGSFSTLEIQRTEQGDSAMYLCASSLDTGDPTGELFFGEGSRLTVL.

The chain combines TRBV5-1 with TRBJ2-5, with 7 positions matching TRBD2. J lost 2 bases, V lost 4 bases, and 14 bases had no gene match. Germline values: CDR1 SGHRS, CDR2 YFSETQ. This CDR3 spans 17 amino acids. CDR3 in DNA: TGCGCCAGCAGCCGCCCCTTCGCGGGGGTACTTCAAGAGACCCAGTACTTC. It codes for CASSRPFAGVLQETQYF.

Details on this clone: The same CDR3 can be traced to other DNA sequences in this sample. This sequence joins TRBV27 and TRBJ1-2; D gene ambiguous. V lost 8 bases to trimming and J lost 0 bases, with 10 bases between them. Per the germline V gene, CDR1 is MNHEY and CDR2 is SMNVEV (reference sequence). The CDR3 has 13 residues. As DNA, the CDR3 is TGTGCCAGCTCGAGGACGGCTAACTATGGCTACACCTTC. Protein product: CASSRTANYGYTF.